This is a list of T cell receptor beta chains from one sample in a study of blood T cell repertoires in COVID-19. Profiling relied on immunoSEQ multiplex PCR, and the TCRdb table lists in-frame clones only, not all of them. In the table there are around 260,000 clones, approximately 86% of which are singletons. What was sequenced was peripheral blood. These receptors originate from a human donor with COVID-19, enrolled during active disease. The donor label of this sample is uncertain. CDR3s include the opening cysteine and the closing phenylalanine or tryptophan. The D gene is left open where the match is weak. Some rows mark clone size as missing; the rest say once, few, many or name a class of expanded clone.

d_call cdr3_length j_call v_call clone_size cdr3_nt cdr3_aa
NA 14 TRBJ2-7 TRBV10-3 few TGTGCCATCAGTGAGTGGGGCAGCTCCTACGAGCAGTACTTC CAISEWGSSYEQYF
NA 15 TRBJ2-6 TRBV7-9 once TGTGCCAGCAGCTTAGCGCAGGGTGTGGCCAACGTCCTGACTTTC CASSLAQGVANVLTF
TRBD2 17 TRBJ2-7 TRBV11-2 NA TGTGCCAGCAGCCCACGGACTAGCGGGAGACGGTCCTACGAGCAGTACTTC CASSPRTSGRRSYEQYF
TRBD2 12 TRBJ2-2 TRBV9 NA TGTGCCAGCGGGACTAGTATCGGGGAGCTGTTTTTT CASGTSIGELFF
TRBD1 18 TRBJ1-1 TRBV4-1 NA TGCGCCAGCAGCCAGGACAGGACCAACCGCCCCATGAACACTGAAGCTTTCTTT CASSQDRTNRPMNTEAFF
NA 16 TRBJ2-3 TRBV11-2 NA TGTGCCAGCAGCTTAGGGGTGGGCAGGTCCACAGATACGCAGTATTTT CASSLGVGRSTDTQYF
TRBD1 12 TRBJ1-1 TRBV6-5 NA TGTGCCAGCGACAGGGGTTGGGCTGAAGCTTTCTTT CASDRGWAEAFF
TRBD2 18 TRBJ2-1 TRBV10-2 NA TGCGCCAGCAGCGGACTAGCGGGTCGCACGAGCTCCTACAATGAGCAGTTCTTC CASSGLAGRTSSYNEQFF
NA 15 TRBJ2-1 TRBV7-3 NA TGTGCCAGCAGCTTCGGGGTAAGCTCCTACAATGAGCAGTTCTTC CASSFGVSSYNEQFF
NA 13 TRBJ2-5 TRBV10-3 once TGTGCCATCAGCCGACCGGGGGAGGAGACCCAGTACTTC CAISRPGEETQYF
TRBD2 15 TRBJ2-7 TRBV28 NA TGTGCCAGCAGTGAACCGGGACTAAGGTTTTACGAGCAGTACTTC CASSEPGLRFYEQYF
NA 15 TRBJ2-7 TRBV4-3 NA TGCGCCAGCAGCCGCACTTTACAGGGCTCCTACGAGCAGTACTTC CASSRTLQGSYEQYF
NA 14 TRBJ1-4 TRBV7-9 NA TGTGCCAGCAGCTTTCAGGGCGGGAGTGAAAAACTGTTTTTT CASSFQGGSEKLFF
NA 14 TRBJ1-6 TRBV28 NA TGTGCCAGCAGTACACCGACAGGAAATTCACCCCTCCACTTT CASSTPTGNSPLHF
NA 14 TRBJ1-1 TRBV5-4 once TGTGCCAGCAGCGCGGGGGGGGCGAACACTGAAGCTTTCTTT CASSAGGANTEAFF
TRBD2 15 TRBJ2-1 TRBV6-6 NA TGTGCCAGCAGTATCGGGACTAGCGGGTACAATGAGCAGTTCTTC CASSIGTSGYNEQFF